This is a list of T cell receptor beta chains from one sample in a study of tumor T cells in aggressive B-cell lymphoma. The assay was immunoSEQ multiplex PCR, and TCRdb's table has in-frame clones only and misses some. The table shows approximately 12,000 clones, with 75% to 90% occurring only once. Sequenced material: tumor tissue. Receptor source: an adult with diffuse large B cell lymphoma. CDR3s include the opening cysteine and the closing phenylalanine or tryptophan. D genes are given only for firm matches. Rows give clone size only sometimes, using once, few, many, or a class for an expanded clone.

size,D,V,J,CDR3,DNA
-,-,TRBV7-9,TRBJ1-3,CASSLLGNTIYF,TGTGCCAGCAGCTTACTCGGAAACACCATATATTTT
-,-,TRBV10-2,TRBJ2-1,CASSGVGGGYNKQFF,TGCGCCAGCAGTGGAGTAGGGGGAGGGTACAATAAGCAGTTCTTC
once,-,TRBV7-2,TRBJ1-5,CASSSTGPVNQPQHF,TGTGCCAGCAGCTCGACAGGTCCGGTCAATCAGCCCCAGCATTTT
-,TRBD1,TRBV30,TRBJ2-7,CACLMGQGFYEQYF,TGTGCCTGTCTGATGGGACAGGGGTTCTACGAGCAGTACTTC
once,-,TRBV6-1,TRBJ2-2,CASGRGAGELFF,TGTGCCAGCGGCAGGGGGGCCGGGGAGCTGTTTTTT
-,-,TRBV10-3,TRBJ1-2,CAISGDRAYGYTF,TGTGCCATCAGTGGAGACAGAGCCTATGGCTACACCTTC
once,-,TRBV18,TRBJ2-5,CASSRFEERETQYF,TGTGCCAGCTCACGCTTCGAGGAGCGAGAGACCCAGTACTTC
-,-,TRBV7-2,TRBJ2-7,CASSLDRREQYF,TGTGCCAGCAGCTTAGACAGGCGGGAGCAGTACTTC
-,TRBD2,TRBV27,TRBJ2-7,CASSFGTSSYEQYF,TGTGCCAGCAGTTTTGGGACTAGCTCCTACGAGCAGTACTTC
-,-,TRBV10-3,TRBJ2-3,CAISESKAGTLADTQYF,TGTGCCATCAGTGAGTCGAAGGCGGGAACTCTCGCAGATACGCAGTATTTT
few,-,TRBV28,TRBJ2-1,CASSRRGFRQFF,TGTGCCAGCAGCCGAAGGGGATTTCGGCAGTTCTTC
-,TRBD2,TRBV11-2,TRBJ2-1,CASSTRGGGSYNEQFF,TGTGCCAGCAGCACCCGCGGGGGGGGCTCCTACAATGAGCAGTTCTTC
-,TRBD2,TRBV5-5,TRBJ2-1,CASSLTGTTYNEQFF,TGTGCCAGCAGCTTGACCGGGACTACGTACAATGAGCAGTTCTTC
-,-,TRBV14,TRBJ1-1,CASSQGPGRTNTEAFF,TGTGCCAGCAGCCAGGGCCCAGGTAGAACGAACACTGAAGCTTTCTTT
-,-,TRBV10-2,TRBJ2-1,CASSLSKGGNEQFF,TGCGCCAGCAGTCTATCTAAGGGAGGAAATGAGCAGTTCTTC
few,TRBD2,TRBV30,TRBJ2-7,CAWMGSSSGSYEQYF,TGTGCCTGGATGGGGTCCTCTAGCGGGAGTTACGAGCAGTACTTC
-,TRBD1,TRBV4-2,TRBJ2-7,CASSLGGQAGGGEQYF,TGTGCCAGCAGCCTTGGGGGACAGGCCGGGGGTGGGGAGCAGTACTTC
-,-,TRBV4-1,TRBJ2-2,CASARGVNTGELFF,TGCGCCAGCGCACGGGGAGTCAACACCGGGGAGCTGTTTTTT
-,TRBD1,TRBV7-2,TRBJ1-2,CASSQGRGRGYGYTF,TGTGCCAGCAGTCAAGGAAGGGGGCGCGGCTATGGCTACACCTTC
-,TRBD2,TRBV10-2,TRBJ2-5,CASIQGGTTETQYF,TGCGCCAGCATCCAGGGAGGGACCACAGAGACCCAGTACTTC
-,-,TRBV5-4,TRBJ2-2,CASSLAGSRNTGELFF,TGTGCCAGCAGCTTAGCAGGGTCGCGGAACACCGGGGAGCTGTTTTTT
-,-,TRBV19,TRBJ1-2,CATLTGLTYTF,TGTGCCACCTTGACAGGCCTGACTTACACCTTC